The T cell receptor beta chain under discussion was sequenced for a study of CD8 T cells in ankylosing spondylitis. This clonotype has only a few counts. Its antigen is unknown. Generation of TCR beta libraries employed quantitative 5'-RACE incorporating molecular barcodes. TCRdb independently ran MiXCR on the 5' RACE reads; one entry per CDR3 protein. Counted here are 200,000 to 250,000 distinct CDR3 sequences, approximately 10% occurring once; the ten biggest clones make up about a fifth. This CDR3 contains 17 residues. V was pared by 2 bases and J by 7 bases, with 22 bases between. Germline V CDR1 and CDR2: SGHDT, YYEEEE. General observations from the study: Matched synovial fluid from ankylosing spondylitis patients was reported to be enriched for disease-linked clones. A motif of fewer than ten highly homologous TCR beta variants was seen as apparently characteristic of ankylosing spondylitis blood.

The V call is TRBV5-6, the J call TRBJ2-1, with TRBD2 as a possible D gene (6 bases). This clonotype originated in a male donor with ankylosing spondylitis or in good health (not recorded which). The sample consisted of blood, either unsorted or a sorted T cell fraction (not recorded which). CDR3 sequence: CASSFFFRGKQVNEQFF. The CDR3 DNA reads TGTGCCAGCAGCTTCTTTTTTCGCGGGAAACAGGTAAATGAGCAGTTCTTC.